A selection of T cell receptor beta chains follows, all from one sample in a study of regulatory and conventional T cells in breast cancer. TCRdb redid the calling of the PCR reads with MiXCR, one entry per CDR3 protein. The sample includes approximately 9,700 distinct CDR3 sequences, 34% of them seen just once. The specimen sequenced was conventional T cells from blood. The receptors stem from a male donor in good health. Each CDR3 is given with its conserved first and last residue. A D gene is named only where the DNA matches it firmly. Some rows have no size entry. The others give once, few or many, or a class for an expanded clone.

j_call: TRBJ2-3; v_call: TRBV12-3/TRBV12-4; d_call: -; clone_size: -; cdr3_aa: CASSLYSPPIRVGGTSLPTDTQYF; cdr3_nt: TGTGCCAGCAGTTTGTACAGTCCCCCCATTCGAGTCGGAGGGACCTCCCTTCCCACAGATACGCAGTATTTT
j_call: TRBJ1-1; v_call: TRBV29-1; d_call: TRBD1; clone_size: few; cdr3_aa: CSAGTGGNTEAFF; cdr3_nt: TGCAGCGCCGGGACAGGGGGGAACACTGAAGCTTTCTTT
j_call: TRBJ2-1; v_call: TRBV12-3/TRBV12-4; d_call: TRBD2; clone_size: -; cdr3_aa: CASKNLAGSYNEQFF; cdr3_nt: TGTGCCAGCAAAAATCTAGCGGGGTCGTACAATGAGCAGTTCTTC
j_call: TRBJ2-5; v_call: TRBV5-1; d_call: TRBD2; clone_size: few; cdr3_aa: CASSLTGGQKTQYF; cdr3_nt: TGCGCCAGCAGCTTAACGGGGGGGCAAAAGACCCAGTACTTC
j_call: TRBJ2-2; v_call: TRBV28; d_call: -; clone_size: few; cdr3_aa: CASPDPDTGELFF; cdr3_nt: TGTGCCAGCCCTGACCCGGACACCGGGGAGCTGTTTTTT
j_call: TRBJ2-7; v_call: TRBV12-3/TRBV12-4; d_call: -; clone_size: -; cdr3_aa: CASSLEQGRTYEQYF; cdr3_nt: TGTGCCAGCAGTTTAGAACAGGGTCGGACCTACGAGCAGTACTTC
j_call: TRBJ1-5; v_call: TRBV28; d_call: TRBD1; clone_size: -; cdr3_aa: CASSPGQGNQPQHF; cdr3_nt: TGTGCCAGCAGCCCTGGACAGGGCAATCAGCCCCAGCATTTT
j_call: TRBJ2-3; v_call: TRBV9; d_call: -; clone_size: -; cdr3_aa: CASTFTGKSTDTQYF; cdr3_nt: TGTGCCAGCACCTTCACAGGGAAAAGCACAGATACGCAGTATTTT
j_call: TRBJ1-1; v_call: TRBV30; d_call: -; clone_size: -; cdr3_aa: CASLGEHIEAFF; cdr3_nt: TGTGCCTCCCTAGGGGAGCACATTGAAGCTTTCTTT
j_call: TRBJ2-4; v_call: TRBV4-1; d_call: TRBD1; clone_size: medium-sized; cdr3_aa: CASSPGQNKNIQYF; cdr3_nt: TGCGCCAGCAGCCCGGGACAGAACAAAAACATTCAGTACTTC
j_call: TRBJ2-7; v_call: TRBV2; d_call: TRBD1; clone_size: -; cdr3_aa: CARSGTDSYEQYF; cdr3_nt: TGTGCCAGGTCCGGGACAGATTCCTACGAGCAGTACTTC
j_call: TRBJ2-4; v_call: TRBV28; d_call: -; clone_size: -; cdr3_aa: CASSPTQGGLAKNIQYF; cdr3_nt: TGTGCCAGCAGCCCGACACAGGGAGGTCTTGCCAAAAACATTCAGTACTTC
j_call: TRBJ1-6; v_call: TRBV10-3; d_call: TRBD1; clone_size: -; cdr3_aa: CAISFPQTGQRDSPLHF; cdr3_nt: TGTGCCATCAGTTTTCCTCAAACGGGACAGAGGGATTCACCGCTCCACTTT
j_call: TRBJ1-1; v_call: TRBV20-1; d_call: -; clone_size: -; cdr3_aa: CSATEAFF; cdr3_nt: TGCAGTGCTACTGAAGCTTTCTTT
j_call: TRBJ2-1; v_call: TRBV5-1; d_call: TRBD2; clone_size: -; cdr3_aa: CASSLVAGRQNEQFF; cdr3_nt: TGCGCCAGCAGCTTGGTAGCGGGGCGGCAGAATGAGCAGTTCTTC
j_call: TRBJ2-3; v_call: TRBV20-1; d_call: TRBD2; clone_size: -; cdr3_aa: CSARLPGGGTDTQYF; cdr3_nt: TGCAGTGCTAGGCTACCGGGAGGGGGCACAGATACGCAGTATTTT
j_call: TRBJ2-5; v_call: TRBV7-2; d_call: -; clone_size: few; cdr3_aa: CASSLAGETQYF; cdr3_nt: TGTGCCAGCAGCTTGGCAGGGGAGACCCAGTACTTC
j_call: TRBJ1-5; v_call: TRBV6-1; d_call: TRBD1; clone_size: few; cdr3_aa: CASGHGDSANQPQHF; cdr3_nt: TGTGCCAGCGGACACGGGGACAGTGCCAATCAGCCCCAGCATTTT
j_call: TRBJ1-5; v_call: TRBV20-1; d_call: -; clone_size: medium-sized; cdr3_aa: CSARAYRDSNQPQHF; cdr3_nt: TGCAGTGCTAGAGCCTACAGGGATAGCAATCAGCCCCAGCATTTT
j_call: TRBJ2-7; v_call: TRBV28; d_call: -; clone_size: -; cdr3_aa: CASRGKEQYF; cdr3_nt: TGTGCCAGCAGGGGGAAGGAGCAGTACTTC
j_call: TRBJ1-1; v_call: TRBV6-6; d_call: TRBD1; clone_size: -; cdr3_aa: CAGQGAMGTEAFF; cdr3_nt: TGTGCCGGGCAGGGGGCGATGGGGACTGAAGCTTTCTTT
j_call: TRBJ1-5; v_call: TRBV30; d_call: -; clone_size: once; cdr3_aa: CAWTTGQNSNQPQHF; cdr3_nt: TGTGCCTGGACGACCGGACAGAATAGCAATCAGCCCCAGCATTTT
j_call: TRBJ2-2; v_call: TRBV12-3/TRBV12-4; d_call: TRBD1; clone_size: medium-sized; cdr3_aa: CASSRQGANTGELFF; cdr3_nt: TGTGCCAGCAGCCGACAGGGGGCGAACACCGGGGAGCTGTTTTTT
j_call: TRBJ2-2; v_call: TRBV7-2; d_call: -; clone_size: -; cdr3_aa: CASTPLNGELFF; cdr3_nt: TGTGCCAGCACGCCCCTTAACGGGGAGCTGTTTTTT
j_call: TRBJ1-1; v_call: TRBV7-2; d_call: -; clone_size: -; cdr3_aa: CASSLRTGQASF; cdr3_nt: TGTGCCAGCAGCTTACGGACGGGGCAAGCTTCCTTT
j_call: TRBJ2-5; v_call: TRBV4-1; d_call: -; clone_size: -; cdr3_aa: CASSRSPTEETQYF; cdr3_nt: TGCGCCAGCAGCCGTTCCCCAACAGAAGAGACCCAGTACTTC